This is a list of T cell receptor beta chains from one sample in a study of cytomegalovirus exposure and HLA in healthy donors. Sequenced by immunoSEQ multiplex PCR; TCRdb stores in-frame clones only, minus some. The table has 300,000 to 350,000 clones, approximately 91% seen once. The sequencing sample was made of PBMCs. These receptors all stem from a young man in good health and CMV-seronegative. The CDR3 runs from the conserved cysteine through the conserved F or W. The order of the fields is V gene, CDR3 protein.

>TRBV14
CASSQDKGLGNEKLFF
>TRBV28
CASSFGTANYGYTF
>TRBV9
CASSGGGLAGTDTQYF
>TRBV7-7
CASSLRAGGSGETQYF
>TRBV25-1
CASSESGRETEAFF
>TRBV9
CASSPSGGSFNYGYTF
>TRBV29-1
CSVNEDSLNTEAFF
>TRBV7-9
CASSLALPGAKNIQYF
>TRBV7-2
CASSLVGQLNTEAFF
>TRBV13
CASSLNTVYNEQFF
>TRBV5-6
CASSSGLIPRQVGEQYF
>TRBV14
CASSQVPRQGLHF
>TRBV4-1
CASSQRGGNSPLHF
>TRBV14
CASSHGRARRASEQYF
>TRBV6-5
CASSHLAGMTDTQYF
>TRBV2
CASSEEGLATQYF
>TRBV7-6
CASSLGGQGNSPLHF
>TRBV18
CAAVREPEGTGTLQFAEQYF
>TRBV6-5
CASSYHPGPRSPLHF
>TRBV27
CASRDQGMGQPQHF
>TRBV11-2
CASSSTRGGSYEQYF
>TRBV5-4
CASSPGQGRYEQYF
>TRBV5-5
CASSPGQAHPYDGYTF
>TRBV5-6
CASSPGLAGGLSYNEQFF
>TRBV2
CASRKGLAGFYEQFF
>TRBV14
CASQGGLRRSPLHF
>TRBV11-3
CASSLEQDTEAFF
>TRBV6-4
CASSSGQGVSYEQYF
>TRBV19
CASSIGPSGGQETQYF
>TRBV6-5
CASSYQGSTGVYGYTF
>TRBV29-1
CSVEGTGYTAFF
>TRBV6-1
CASLGQGAETQYF
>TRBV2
CASSEWTSGISYNEQFF
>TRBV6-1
CASSSLAGGENEQFF
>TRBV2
CASSADSRGAGSSYEQYF
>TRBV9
CASSVDDRGNPGPEAFF
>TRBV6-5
CASSYFGTGERGGYTF
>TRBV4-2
CASSQVFTPYGYTF
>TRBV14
CASNREMATDTQYF